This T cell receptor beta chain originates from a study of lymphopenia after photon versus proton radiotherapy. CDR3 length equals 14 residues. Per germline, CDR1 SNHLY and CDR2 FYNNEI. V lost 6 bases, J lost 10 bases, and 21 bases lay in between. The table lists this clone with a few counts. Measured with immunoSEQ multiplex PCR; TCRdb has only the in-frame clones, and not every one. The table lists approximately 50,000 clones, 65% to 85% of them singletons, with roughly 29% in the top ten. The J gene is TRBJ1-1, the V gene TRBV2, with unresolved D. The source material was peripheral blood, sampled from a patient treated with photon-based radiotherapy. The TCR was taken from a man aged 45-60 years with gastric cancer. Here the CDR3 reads CASSDDGPWSGAFF. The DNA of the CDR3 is TGTGCCAGCAGCGATGATGGTCCCTGGAGTGGAGCTTTCTTT.